Here is one T cell receptor beta chain with its context. Its antigen is unknown. No base qualities exist here, and no much larger clone lies one base off it. This sample was included in a study of T cells after yellow fever vaccination (dated by TCRdb to between 2018 and 2020). About the investigation overall: Libraries from fractions with low cell numbers were prepared with the SMART-Seq v4 Ultra Low Input RNA kit. To follow T-cell clones before and after both primary and booster YFV17D yellow fever vaccination, bulk TCR alpha and beta repertoires underwent longitudinal sequencing. Two healthy male donors, one aged 18 to 30 and one aged 30 to 40 years, made up the cohort. Blood was collected at multiple timepoints before and after primary and secondary immunization, and bulk PBMC replicates and cell subsets were isolated.

In the paper's terms, the treatment or condition label means: live attenuated yellow fever vaccine strain. A standard Ficoll-Paque protocol was used to isolate PBMCs from peripheral blood. Dynabeads CD4 and CD8 positive selection kits were used to isolate CD4 and CD8 T-cell fractions. TriZol was used to extract RNA from bulk PBMCs, CD4 and CD8 fractions, and dextramer-positive and dextramer-negative fractions. The germline V gene encodes CDR1 KGHSH and CDR2 LQKENI. The CDR3, from cysteine to phenylalanine, totals 13 residues. Of the read, only the CDR3 DNA is kept; its 39 bases are in frame from base 1. V and J are truncated by 2 bases and 3 bases respectively, leaving an intervening sequence of 7 bases. TCRdb records Illumina NovaSeq 6000 as the sequencer. Synthesis of TCR cDNA relied on 5'RACE template switching, a step that introduced a universal primer site along with unique molecular identifiers. Priming for cDNA synthesis came from both the TCR alpha and TCR beta constant segments. Library amplification involved two PCR steps, and the second step added sample barcodes and sequencing adapters. Sequencing of libraries was done on Illumina HiSeq 2500 (2x100 bp) or NovaSeq (2x150 bp). The original methods were these. Demultiplexing of reads and collapsing into UMI consensus sequences were performed with MIGEC, and V(D)J alignment was carried out with MiXCR. Vaccine-responding clonotypes were identified with edgeR using replicate PBMC samples, with FDR below 0.01 and a log2 fold change above 5 up to day 15 being required. Bulk clonotypes were assigned CD4 or CD8 identity according to which sequenced CD4 or CD8 repertoire held them at higher abundance. In TCRdb, the public reads were trimmed at Q25 with fastp and aligned with MiXCR, with productive beta chains retained. Identical CDR3 proteins give one entry, which carries the most common genes and DNA. The V and J calls and clone size are TCRdb's, not the authors'. The table for this sample lists 300,000 to 350,000 distinct CDR3 sequences; around 11% of them were counted only once. The biggest ten clones account for 2.5% to 4% of the sample.

Overall study outcomes, separate from this receptor: The secondary T-cell response was found to be weaker but faster than the primary response, with a peak reached on day 5 rather than on day 15. A small fraction of clonotypes appeared in both the CD4 and CD8 compartments, likely as a result of convergent recombination. Computational filtering was needed because FACS-sorted repertoires could contain abundant contaminating clonotypes from the bulk population. Only a couple of donors were included in the study, so the extent to which the findings can be generalized is limited. After the booster, most clones that had expanded after primary vaccination were detected again (nearly 97% of CD4 and more than 80% of CD8), suggesting broad maintenance of memory.

The sequencing here drew on CD4+ T cells sorted from PBMCs, taken 45 days after the yellow fever booster vaccination. The sequence links TRBV18 to TRBJ1-1; the D gene lacks a confident call. The receptor was derived from a young man who received the YFV17D yellow fever vaccine. The DNA sequence is given as TGTGCCAGCTCACCATACAGCGACACTGAAGCTTTCTTT. Protein translation: CASSPYSDTEAFF.